Described below is a single TCR beta chain sequence and its context. Its antigen is undetermined. The CD45RO-CCR7+CD27+CD95- phenotype denoted naive CD8+ T cells. This sample is drawn from a study of CXCR3-negative and CXCR3-positive naive CD8 T cells. 5' RACE that incorporated UMI labels was used to prepare the TRB cDNA libraries. Using the 5' RACE reads, TCRdb records one entry per CDR3 protein without DNA. The sample has about 150,000 distinct CDR3 sequences. The CDR3 totals 14 residues. Germline V gene sequence: CDR1 MNHNY, CDR2 SVGAGI (reference sequence). Whole-study findings and limits: Naive cells with CXCR3 showed TRB CDR3s that were more hydrophobic than those in CXCR3-negative naive cells.

This sequence joins TRBV6-6 and TRBJ2-3; TCRdb gives TRBD1 as the D gene, but with no DNA this cannot be confirmed. The receptor was isolated from a human donor in good health. Some clones in this sample may be carry-over from other donors' samples. Material for sequencing was naive CXCR3+ CD8+ T cells from blood. Subset given: CD45RO-CCR7+CD27+CD95- naive CD8+ T cells expressing CXCR3 (TNR3+). The CDR3 spells CASSYPGMRDTQYF.